This record covers a single T cell receptor (beta chain). Assay: immunoSEQ multiplex PCR; the TCRdb copy retains only in-frame clones and omits some. The sample carries 65,000 to 95,000 clones, about 93% recorded once. The data were taken from a study of technical replicates of blood from several donors. The CDR3 consists of 16 residues. V lost 1 base to trimming and J lost 7 bases; unmatched junction nucleotides: 3. The germline gives CDR1 MGHRA, CDR2 YSYEKL. V is TRBV4-1 and J is TRBJ2-1, with TRBD2 identical over 14 bases. Material: T cells isolated from PBMCs. The source of this sequence is a human donor in good health. As DNA, the CDR3 is TGCGCCAGCAGCCAAGGGGGACTAGCGGGAGAGAATGAGCAGTTCTTC. Protein product: CASSQGGLAGENEQFF.